The rows below give T cell receptor beta chains drawn from one sample of a study of blood T cell repertoires in COVID-19. The assay was immunoSEQ multiplex PCR, and TCRdb's table has in-frame clones only and misses some. The sample lists fewer than 650,000 clones; 85% to 90% were seen once. Input material: peripheral blood. All receptors come from a woman between 50 and 59 years old with COVID-19, enrolled during active disease. The CDR3 runs from the conserved cysteine through the conserved F or W. The D gene is left open where the match is weak. The size field is filled for only some rows; it gives once, few, many or a size class.

d_gene | abundance | j_gene | v_gene | CDR3aa | CDR3nt
NA | NA | TRBJ1-2 | TRBV29-1 | CSAEGDGYTF | TGCAGCGCTGAGGGAGATGGCTACACCTTC
NA | NA | TRBJ1-2 | TRBV6-2/TRBV6-3 | CASSLTAGGPNYGYTF | TGTGCCAGCAGCTTGACGGCGGGGGGGCCCAACTATGGCTACACCTTC
NA | NA | TRBJ1-3 | TRBV2 | CASGSAQGTIYF | TGTGCCAGCGGAAGTGCCCAGGGCACCATATATTTT
NA | NA | TRBJ1-4 | TRBV4-1 | CASSQAGSGGGGNEKLFF | TGCGCCAGCAGCCAAGCCGGGAGTGGTGGGGGGGGAAATGAAAAACTGTTTTTT
TRBD1 | NA | TRBJ1-1 | TRBV5-6 | CASSPRTGLTEAFF | TGTGCCAGCAGCCCACGGACAGGGCTCACTGAAGCTTTCTTT
TRBD1 | NA | TRBJ1-2 | TRBV6-1 | CASSEAPAGGFYGYTF | TGTGCCAGCAGTGAAGCCCCCGCAGGGGGCTTCTATGGCTACACCTTC
TRBD2 | NA | TRBJ2-7 | TRBV6-6 | CASSHVGGGDEQYF | TGTGCCAGCAGTCATGTCGGCGGGGGGGACGAGCAGTACTTC
NA | NA | TRBJ2-6 | TRBV19 | CASRRESGANVLTF | TGTGCCAGCCGACGGGAATCTGGGGCCAACGTCCTGACTTTC
NA | NA | TRBJ2-1 | TRBV3-1/TRBV3-2 | CASSQESSRNEQFF | TGTGCCAGCAGCCAAGAGTCTTCTCGGAATGAGCAGTTCTTC
NA | NA | TRBJ2-1 | TRBV10-2 | CASSVAGAYNEQFF | TGCGCCAGCAGTGTCGCAGGGGCGTACAATGAGCAGTTCTTC
NA | NA | TRBJ2-1 | TRBV5-1 | CASSLAGSSYNEQFF | TGCGCCAGCAGCTTGGCGGGGAGCTCCTACAATGAGCAGTTCTTC
NA | NA | TRBJ1-6 | TRBV2 | CASSKKPGPGEGPLHF | TGTGCCAGCAGTAAAAAGCCCGGACCCGGGGAAGGTCCCCTCCACTTT
NA | NA | TRBJ1-1 | TRBV19 | CASSNPDRSTEAFF | TGTGCCAGTAGCAACCCGGACAGATCCACTGAAGCTTTCTTT
NA | NA | TRBJ1-2 | TRBV27 | CASSLLSRGHGYTF | TGTGCCAGCAGTTTATTATCCCGAGGGCATGGCTACACCTTC
NA | NA | TRBJ1-1 | TRBV19 | CASTPGSRDTEAFF | TGTGCCAGTACCCCGGGATCGAGGGACACTGAAGCTTTCTTT
NA | NA | TRBJ2-7 | TRBV20-1 | CSARGNEQYF | TGCAGTGCTCGGGGGAACGAGCAGTACTTC
NA | NA | TRBJ1-5 | TRBV19 | CASSQGMDQPQHF | TGTGCCAGTAGTCAGGGGATGGATCAGCCCCAGCATTTT
TRBD1 | NA | TRBJ1-2 | TRBV2 | CASSGSGTGLYGYTF | TGTGCCAGCAGTGGCTCCGGGACAGGGCTCTATGGCTACACCTTC
NA | NA | TRBJ2-3 | TRBV12-3/TRBV12-4 | CASSPSGDTQYF | TGTGCCAGCAGCCCATCGGGAGATACGCAGTATTTT
TRBD2 | NA | TRBJ2-3 | TRBV28 | CASSLHSGGAADTQYF | TGTGCCAGCAGTTTACATAGCGGGGGGGCCGCAGATACGCAGTATTTT
NA | NA | TRBJ2-2 | TRBV11-3 | CASSLDRWGQVTGELFF | TGTGCCAGCAGCTTAGACAGATGGGGGCAGGTCACCGGGGAGCTGTTTTTT
TRBD2 | NA | TRBJ2-1 | TRBV30 | CAARGLAGNEQFF | TGTGCCGCAAGGGGACTAGCGGGGAATGAGCAGTTCTTC
NA | NA | TRBJ1-2 | TRBV30 | CAWWVGVSYTF | TGTGCCTGGTGGGTCGGGGTTAGCTACACCTTC
NA | few | TRBJ1-1 | TRBV5-1 | CASSLEGAGAEAFF | TGCGCCAGCAGCTTGGAGGGTGCGGGAGCTGAAGCTTTCTTT
NA | NA | TRBJ1-1 | TRBV5-1 | CASSLEGGRTEAFF | TGCGCCAGCAGCTTAGAAGGAGGACGCACTGAAGCTTTCTTT